Listed below are T cell receptor beta chains from one sample, sequenced in a study of shared clonotypes between healthy human individuals. Repertoires were generated with immunoSEQ multiplex PCR, while TCRdb's copy carries only in-frame clones and drops some. The sample comprises under 1 million clones, around 96% of which are singletons, and over 0.2% rests with the top ten. Sequencing was done on a sample of naive CD8+ T cells sorted from blood. These receptor sequences come from a man aged 25 to 40 in good health. The CDR3 runs from the conserved cysteine through the conserved F or W. D genes are given only for firm matches. Size is omitted from some rows. Given values are once, few, many or a class for expanded clones.

TRBV6-1,13,TRBJ2-7,.,.,TGTGCCAGCACCGGATGGGGCTCCTACGAGCAGTACTTC,CASTGWGSYEQYF
TRBV10-2,15,TRBJ2-1,.,.,TGCGCCAGCAGTGAGCCGGGTGACTTATACAATGAGCAGTTCTTC,CASSEPGDLYNEQFF
TRBV29-1,17,TRBJ2-5,.,.,TGCAGCGTTGCCCTAACAACCCCGGGATGGCACCAAGAGACCCAGTACTTC,CSVALTTPGWHQETQYF
TRBV7-9,15,TRBJ2-3,.,.,TGTGCCAGCAGCTTAGGATCCCAGGGGACAGATACGCAGTATTTT,CASSLGSQGTDTQYF
TRBV5-1,15,TRBJ2-3,.,once,TGCGCCAGCAGCTTGGCCATTGAGACCGCAGATACGCAGTATTTT,CASSLAIETADTQYF
TRBV5-5,16,TRBJ2-7,TRBD1,.,TGTGCCAGCAGCTCTTACCGGGACAGGGGCTCCTACGAGCAGTACTTC,CASSSYRDRGSYEQYF
TRBV14,18,TRBJ2-2,.,.,TGTGCCAGCAGCCAAGACCGCAGGACGGCCTTGGGCACCGGGGAGCTGTTTTTT,CASSQDRRTALGTGELFF
TRBV6-1,12,TRBJ2-7,.,.,TGTGCCAGCAGTGAAGGGTCTTACGAGCAGTACTTC,CASSEGSYEQYF
TRBV7-9,13,TRBJ2-7,.,.,TGTGCCAGCAGCTTCACGGGTCGGGGCGAGCAGTACTTC,CASSFTGRGEQYF
TRBV7-6,15,TRBJ2-6,.,.,TGTGCCAGCAGCTTGACCGTCGCTGGGGCCAACGTCCTGACTTTC,CASSLTVAGANVLTF
TRBV5-1,19,TRBJ2-6,.,once,TGCGCCAGCAGCTTGAATTGGGGGCGCCCCTCTTCTGGTGCCAACGTCCTGACTTTC,CASSLNWGRPSSGANVLTF
TRBV7-5,15,TRBJ2-7,.,.,TGTGCCAGACCCCGGGGGCTAGCGGAGTCCTACGAGCAGTACTTC,CARPRGLAESYEQYF
TRBV7-9,15,TRBJ2-2,.,.,TGTGCCAGCAGCTTAGTCGGGGGGAACACCGGGGAGCTGTTTTTT,CASSLVGGNTGELFF
TRBV6-5,14,TRBJ2-7,.,.,TGTGCCAGCAGTACCTCGACAAGCTCCTACGAGCAGTACTTC,CASSTSTSSYEQYF
TRBV12-5,12,TRBJ1-1,.,.,TGTGCTAGTGGCTCAGGAGGGAATGAAGCTTTCTTT,CASGSGGNEAFF
TRBV2,20,TRBJ1-4,TRBD1,few,TGTGCCAGCGACAATTTGAGGACAGGGGCGAGACGAGCAACTAATGAAAAACTGTTTTTT,CASDNLRTGARRATNEKLFF
TRBV7-3,17,TRBJ2-2,TRBD2,.,TGTGCCAGCAGCCCAGAAGGACTAGCGGGGAACACCGGGGAGCTGTTTTTT,CASSPEGLAGNTGELFF
TRBV7-9,16,TRBJ1-1,.,.,TGTGCCAGCAGCTTAGAGGGTCAGAGCATGAACACTGAAGCTTTCTTT,CASSLEGQSMNTEAFF
TRBV7-8,18,TRBJ1-3,.,.,TGTGCCAGCAGCCTGGATATAGTACTAGGGGTCTCTGGAAACACCATATATTTT,CASSLDIVLGVSGNTIYF
TRBV7-9,14,TRBJ2-2,.,.,TGTGCCAGCAGGCCCGGGACGGTCACCGGGGAGCTGTTTTTT,CASRPGTVTGELFF
TRBV6-6,12,TRBJ2-2,.,once,TGTGCCAGCAGCCCGGGCGACGGGGAGCTGTTTTTT,CASSPGDGELFF
TRBV4-1,15,TRBJ1-3,.,.,TGCGCCAGCAGCTCCTTGACAGGCTCTGGAAACACCATATATTTT,CASSSLTGSGNTIYF
TRBV7-9,15,TRBJ2-7,TRBD2,.,TGTGCCAGCAGCTTAGCCGGGACTAGCAGCTACGAGCAGTACTTC,CASSLAGTSSYEQYF